This T cell receptor beta chain was captured in a study of blood T cell repertoires in COVID-19. Whole-study context: Specimens from acute and convalescent COVID-19 originated in the United States, Italy and Spain. The analysed material was cDNA or gDNA that came from T cells, B-cell-depleted T cells, or PBMCs.

V was clipped by 4 bases and J by 1 base; unmatched bases: 6. The CDR3 extends over 16 amino acids. Looked up from germline, CDR1 is MGHDK and CDR2 is SYGVNS. Authors' processing steps: Reference gene primer amplification yielded estimated nucleated cell counts. TCRdb's copy holds only in-frame clones and misses some; the assay was immunoSEQ multiplex PCR. V and J calls and clone size follow that table, whereas D and trimming were derived from the DNA. The sample includes roughly 250,000 clones, around 90% of them seen just once. The clonotype originates from a woman aged 25 to 39 with acute or convalescent COVID-19. The J gene is TRBJ2-5, the V gene TRBV25-1, with 10 bases matching TRBD1. The sample was peripheral blood. CDR3 in DNA: TGTGCCAGCAGTGGGTCCCGGGACAGGGGCCAAGAGACCCAGTACTTC. Its protein is CASSGSRDRGQETQYF.